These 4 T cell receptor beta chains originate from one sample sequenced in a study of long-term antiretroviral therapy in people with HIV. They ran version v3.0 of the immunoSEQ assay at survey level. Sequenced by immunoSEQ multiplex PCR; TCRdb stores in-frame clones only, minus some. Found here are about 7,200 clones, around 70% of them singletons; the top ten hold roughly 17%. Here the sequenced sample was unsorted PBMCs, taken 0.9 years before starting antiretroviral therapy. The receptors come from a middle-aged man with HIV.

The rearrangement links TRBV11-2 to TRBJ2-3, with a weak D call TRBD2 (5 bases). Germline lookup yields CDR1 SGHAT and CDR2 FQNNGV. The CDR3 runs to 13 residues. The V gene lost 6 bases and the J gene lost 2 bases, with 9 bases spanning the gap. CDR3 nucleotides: TGTGCCAGCAGGCGGGCGGTCACAGATACGCAGTATTTT. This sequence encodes CASRRAVTDTQYF.

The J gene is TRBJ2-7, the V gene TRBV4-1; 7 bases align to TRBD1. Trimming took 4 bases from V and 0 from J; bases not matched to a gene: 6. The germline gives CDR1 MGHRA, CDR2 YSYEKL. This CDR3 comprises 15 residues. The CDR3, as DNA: TGCGCCAGCAGCCGCCTCCGGGACAGCTCCTACGAGCAGTACTTC. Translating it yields CASSRLRDSSYEQYF.

CDR3 protein: CASSFRGLVYEQYF. The CDR3, as DNA: TGTGCCAGCAGTTTCAGGGGTTTAGTCTACGAGCAGTACTTC. The gene calls are TRBV28 and TRBJ2-7; D possibly corresponds to TRBD1 (6 bases). This CDR3 has 14 residues. Germline loops: CDR1 MDHEN, CDR2 SYDVKM. V was trimmed by 3 bases and J by 3 bases, leaving 12 bases between them.

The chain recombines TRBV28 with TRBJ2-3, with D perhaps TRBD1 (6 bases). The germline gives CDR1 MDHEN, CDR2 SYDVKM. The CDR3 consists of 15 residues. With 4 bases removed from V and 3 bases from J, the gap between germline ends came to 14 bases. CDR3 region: CASSSLTGDTDTQYF. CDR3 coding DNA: TGTGCCAGCAGTTCCCTGACAGGAGATACAGATACGCAGTATTTT.